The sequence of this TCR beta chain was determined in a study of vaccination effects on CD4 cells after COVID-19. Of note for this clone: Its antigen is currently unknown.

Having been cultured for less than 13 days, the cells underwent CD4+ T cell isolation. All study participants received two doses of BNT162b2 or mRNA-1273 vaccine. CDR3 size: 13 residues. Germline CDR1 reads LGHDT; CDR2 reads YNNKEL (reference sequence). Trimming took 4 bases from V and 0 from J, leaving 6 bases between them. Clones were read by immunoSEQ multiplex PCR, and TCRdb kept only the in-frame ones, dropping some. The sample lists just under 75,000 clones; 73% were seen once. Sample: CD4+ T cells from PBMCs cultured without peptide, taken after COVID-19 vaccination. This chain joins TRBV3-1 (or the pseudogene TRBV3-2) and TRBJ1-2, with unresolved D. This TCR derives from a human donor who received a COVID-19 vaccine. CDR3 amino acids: CASSLITNYGYTF. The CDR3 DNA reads TGTGCCAGCAGCCTCATAACTAACTATGGCTACACCTTC.